This entry describes one T cell receptor beta chain. Sequencing of TCR beta was performed on blood CD8+ T cells and on blood CD4+ T cells. The study used healthy donors as controls matched for age and sex. Negative isolation yielded the CD8+ and CD4+ T cells, while FACS enriched the TEMRA cells. The ends were cut back, 6 bases at V and 8 bases at J, with 11 bases in the middle. Germline assignment: CDR1 MNHEY and CDR2 SVGEGT. The CDR3 is made up of 11 amino acids. Reverse transcription of roughly 0.5 to 1 ug RNA used random hexamers. Across 54 Vbeta and 13 Jbeta, TCR beta CDR3 was amplified with immunoSEQ multiplex PCR. TCRdb independently ran MiXCR on the immunoSEQ multiplex PCR reads; one entry per CDR3 protein. There are roughly 190,000 distinct CDR3 sequences in the sample; over 85% occur only once, and 0.1% lies in the top ten. This sample stems from a study of CD8 T cells in Susac syndrome.

This clonotype originated in a human donor in good health. V and J are TRBV6-2 or TRBV6-3 and TRBJ2-7; D may match TRBD1 or TRBD2 (5 bases each). The material sequenced was CD4+ T cells from PBMCs. DNA for the CDR3: TGTGCCAGCAGCGCCGGGGACCAGCAGTACTTC. Amino acids: CASSAGDQQYF.